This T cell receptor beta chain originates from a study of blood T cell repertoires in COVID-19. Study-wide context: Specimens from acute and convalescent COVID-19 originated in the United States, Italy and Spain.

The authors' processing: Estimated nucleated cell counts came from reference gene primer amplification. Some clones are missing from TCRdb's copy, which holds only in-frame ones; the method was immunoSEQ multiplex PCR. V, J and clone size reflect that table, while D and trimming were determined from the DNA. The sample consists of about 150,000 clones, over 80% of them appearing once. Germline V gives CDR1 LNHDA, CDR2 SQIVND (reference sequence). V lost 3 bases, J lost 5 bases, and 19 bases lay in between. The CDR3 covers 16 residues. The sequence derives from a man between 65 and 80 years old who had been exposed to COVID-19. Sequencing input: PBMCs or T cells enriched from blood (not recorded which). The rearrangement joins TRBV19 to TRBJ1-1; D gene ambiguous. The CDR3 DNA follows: TGTGCCAGTAGTATCGAGGCATACTCTGCGAGGACTGAAGCTTTCTTT. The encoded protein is CASSIEAYSARTEAFF.